This T cell receptor (beta chain) appears in the sequencing data of a study of blood T cell repertoires in COVID-19. Study in general: In each case, the material was cDNA or gDNA derived from T cells, B-cell-depleted T cells, or PBMCs.

The germline gives CDR1 SGHAT, CDR2 FQNNGV. CDR3 length equals 17 residues. V shed 4 bases, J shed 3 bases, and the junction held 8 bases outside the gene matches. Some clones are missing from TCRdb's copy, which holds only in-frame ones; the method was immunoSEQ multiplex PCR. The data contain a few hundred thousand clones, 80% to 90% of them singletons. This chain links TRBV11-2 with TRBJ2-3; 12 bases line up with TRBD2. Source material: PBMCs or T cells enriched from blood (not recorded which). The source is a woman aged 25 to 39 who had recovered from COVID-19. Written as DNA, the CDR3 is TGTGCCAGCAGCTCCGGACTAGCGGGGACGGGGACAGATACGCAGTATTTT. Its translation: CASSSGLAGTGTDTQYF.